This T cell receptor (beta chain) was recorded in a study of cytomegalovirus exposure and HLA in healthy donors (dated by TCRdb to about 2017). About the investigation overall: In an earlier analysis of 450 to 750 of the donors, 276 Gb of sequence data and 117 million unique TCR beta sequences from roughly 200 million T cells were reported. Alongside the repertoire data, information on donor age, sex, ethnicity and CMV serostatus was compiled. High-throughput TCR immunosequencing, statistical association of individual TCRs with disease status, and machine learning were combined to predict cytomegalovirus infection status. Across some 400 genotyped donors of the cohort, an average of roughly 250,000 unique TCR beta nucleotide sequences per donor were sequenced, and roughly 17% of those sequences were non-productive. An early release covering roughly 600 HLA-typed donors comprised about 300 gigabases of sequencing data and around 86 million unique TCR sequences. Genome-wide SNP genotypes for about three fifths of the roughly 670 donors were used in a later genetic analysis, which treated that subset as a discovery cohort. Because of strong linkage in the cohort, roughly 5 DR-DQ haplotypes were treated as single units for association and clustering. Every repertoire in the discovery cohort had been generated on one and the same sequencing platform. Typing coverage varied by locus: roughly 629-640 donors for A, B, C, DRB1 and DQB1; around 560 for DQA1; approximately 570 for DPA1; more than 450 for DPB1. The T cell repertoires of 670 or so subjects were profiled by immunosequencing and related to cytomegalovirus serostatus. The genetic ancestry cluster associated with self-reported Caucasian donors included 81% of the roughly 390 genotyped donors. Rather than drawing on any new phenotypic data, the later analysis identified candidate immune exposures from TCR beta sequences and the way those sequences occurred across donors. Class I and class II HLA loci were covered by the typing at four-digit resolution. In addition to the first cohort of 666 subjects, a separate validation cohort of around 110 different subjects was used. The aim of the study was to test whether cataloging public T cell receptors could identify signatures of past pathogen exposure. A later analysis re-examined previously published TCR beta repertoires from roughly 720 donors and added high-resolution HLA genotyping to investigate patterns of TCR occurrence. An earlier analysis of nearly 600 of the donors applied high-throughput TCR beta sequencing to assess whether each TCR beta V gene segment acted as functional or pseudogenic. Points the paper makes about the study in general: HLA typing was unavailable for some donors at each locus, so association tests used only the typed subset. The authors suggested that the approach could potentially be extended to other disease states and immunological phenotypes. In a later analysis, HLA-associated TCR beta chains showed more clonal expansion and lower generation probabilities than non-associated chains that were equally common. In vitro tests confirmed that a few of the cytomegalovirus-associated TCR beta chains recognize cytomegalovirus antigens. Across donors, most TCR sequences were observed very rarely, whereas some public TCRs were present in many individuals. Only TCR beta chains were sequenced in this cohort, and the absence of alpha or paired-chain data limited detectable features. In a later analysis, the rate of TCR association differed among HLA loci, with DRB1 alleles having the most associated TCRs and HLA-C alleles having the fewest. A later analysis reported that several top co-occurrence clusters appeared linked to parvovirus B19, influenza, CMV and Epstein-Barr virus. Sequencing depth was assumed to be roughly uniform across donors in the presence/absence analyses, though that assumption may not hold. A cluster of highly shared sequence variants was judged likely to be a technical artifact of the sequencing pipeline. A further reported finding was that TCR beta sequences accurately predicted the HLA-A and HLA-B alleles for most subjects in the first cohort. A later genetic analysis associated a missense DCLRE1C variant with V-gene and J-gene trimming of TCR beta chains, and an independent cohort replicated the association. The only immune exposure information available for the cohort was CMV serostatus. Broadly in line with IMGT annotations, most TCR beta V segments showed up in productive rearrangements about 87% or about 30% of the time in an earlier analysis of approximately 640 of the donors. A total of 164 TCR beta chains were listed by the study as associated with cytomegalovirus. Linkage disequilibrium might explain the correlated functional status among segregating V segments, but an unknown experimental factor could not be ruled out. The 87-base-pair reads could not distinguish some IMGT-functional V segments, including TRBV6-2 and TRBV6-3, so those segments were excluded. The classifier was reported to diagnose cytomegalovirus status with high specificity and sensitivity in both the original cohort and the validation cohort. When HLA alleles, especially DR and DQ, strongly co-occurred, TCR associations were difficult to assign to individual alleles. A later analysis found that most CMV-associated TCR beta chains appeared HLA-restricted, with HLA associations seemingly driven largely by CMV exposure. A later analysis associated roughly 17,000 TCR beta sequences with specific HLA alleles at a false discovery rate of 0.05. Compared with the roughly 600-donor mean, donors in an Asian-associated ancestry cluster had fewer N-insertions in productive TCRs, according to a later genetic analysis. Because counts were too low, 15 or so rarely observed V segments, including chromosome 9 orphons, were excluded from the earlier analysis of some 590 of the donors.

The cohort was made up of about 610 healthy bone marrow donors. At the time of sampling, every cohort member was nominally healthy, though immune exposures that went unrecorded were likely present. The donor was CMV seropositive and was included in the group of 270 or so seropositive cohort members. Each donor provided a peripheral blood sample, and peripheral blood mononuclear cells were used for TCR beta sequencing. Genomic DNA was extracted from the blood cell samples with the Qiagen DNeasy Blood Extraction Kit. From the cysteine through the phenylalanine, the CDR3 covers 18 amino acids. Only the CDR3 DNA is retained, 54 bases long and in frame from the first base. CDR1 is given as SGHRS and CDR2 as YFSETQ, both from the germline V gene. Trimmed from V: 4 bases; trimmed from J: 5 bases; junction bases lacking a gene match: 15. The method behind the library was the immunoSEQ multiplex PCR assay. The multiplex PCR relied on a mix of 60 forward primers for TCR Vbeta segments and 13 reverse primers for TCR Jbeta segments. The CDR3 region of rearranged TCR beta genes was amplified from genomic DNA with a multiplex PCR assay. On the Illumina HiSeq System, the amplified TCR beta libraries were sequenced as 87-base-pair reads. The original pipeline was this. A later analysis tallied roughly 80 million unique TCR beta chains across the 666 repertoires, and approximately 12 million of those chains were shared by two or more donors. Raw reads were error-corrected and collapsed into unique sequences by a nearest-neighbor algorithm in which closely related sequences were merged to remove PCR and sequencing errors. V, D and J gene segments were assigned by aligning CDR3 sequences to IMGT reference sequences. Each retained sequence needed at least a six-nucleotide match to both a V gene segment and a J gene segment. Rearrangements were classified as productive when the CDR3 lacked stop codons and remained in frame with V and J, and all other rearrangements were classified as non-productive. Following IMGT convention, CDR3 was defined as the stretch from the second conserved V-encoded cysteine to the conserved J-encoded phenylalanine. Sequences without an unambiguous match to a single V gene segment were excluded from the earlier analysis of several hundred of the donors. In an earlier analysis of more than 500 of the donors, a V segment was called functional when productive rearrangements were above 56.7%, and segregating when the standard deviation between donors exceeded 5%. A statistical classification framework was developed to diagnose cytomegalovirus status using the catalog of TCR beta chain sequences. In a later analysis, V and J genes were assigned by comparing TCR nucleotide sequences against IMGT/GENE-DB human TR gene sequences. Using the TCRdist pipeline, a later analysis assigned CDR3 sequences along with most-parsimonious VDJ recombination scenarios. In a later analysis, every TCR beta chain was defined by the combination of its CDR3 amino acid sequence and its V-gene family, and reads without a unique V-gene family were dropped. To address suspected cross-contamination and a sequencing artifact, a later analysis removed around 600 highly shared, low-generation-probability nucleotide sequences. A later analysis calculated a clonal expansion index for each public chain from normalized within-repertoire ranks of inferred template counts. A later analysis computed generation probabilities with a VDJ recombination model fitted to out-of-frame rearrangements, and checked the results against IGoR. Hypergeometric tests were used in a later analysis to score TCR-TCR, TCR-HLA and TCR-CMV co-occurrence, with a repertoire-size bias correction applied to the TCR pairs. To estimate false discovery rates, a later analysis permuted the HLA or CMV assignments 20 times. In a later analysis, co-occurring TCRs were grouped using DBSCAN, and TCRdist sequence similarity was added for clustering within HLA-allele-positive subsets. Repertoires with fewer than 30,000 or more than 120,000 public chains, plus five repertoires with anomalous nucleotide sharing, were excluded from co-occurrence clustering. Held by TCRdb, this immuneACCESS table contains in-frame sequences only and omits some clones. Under half of the omission traces to an unresolved V gene where checked; the cause of the rest is unknown. The DNA gave D and trimming, while V, J and clone size come from that table. The sample contains 150,000 to 200,000 clones, 75% to 85% of them found a single time. The top ten hold roughly 2% of the sample.

A word on this clone: Its antigen is still unknown. Nothing much larger sits one base from this clone, and base qualities are not available.

The V and J genes are TRBV5-1 and TRBJ1-4; 9 central nucleotides agree with TRBD1. The origin of this receptor is a woman aged 18-30 years in good health and CMV-seropositive. Sequencing used PBMCs. The nucleotide sequence is TGCGCCAGCAGCATGAATCACAGGGGGCCCAAAACAAATGAAAAACTGTTTTTT. Translation gives CASSMNHRGPKTNEKLFF.